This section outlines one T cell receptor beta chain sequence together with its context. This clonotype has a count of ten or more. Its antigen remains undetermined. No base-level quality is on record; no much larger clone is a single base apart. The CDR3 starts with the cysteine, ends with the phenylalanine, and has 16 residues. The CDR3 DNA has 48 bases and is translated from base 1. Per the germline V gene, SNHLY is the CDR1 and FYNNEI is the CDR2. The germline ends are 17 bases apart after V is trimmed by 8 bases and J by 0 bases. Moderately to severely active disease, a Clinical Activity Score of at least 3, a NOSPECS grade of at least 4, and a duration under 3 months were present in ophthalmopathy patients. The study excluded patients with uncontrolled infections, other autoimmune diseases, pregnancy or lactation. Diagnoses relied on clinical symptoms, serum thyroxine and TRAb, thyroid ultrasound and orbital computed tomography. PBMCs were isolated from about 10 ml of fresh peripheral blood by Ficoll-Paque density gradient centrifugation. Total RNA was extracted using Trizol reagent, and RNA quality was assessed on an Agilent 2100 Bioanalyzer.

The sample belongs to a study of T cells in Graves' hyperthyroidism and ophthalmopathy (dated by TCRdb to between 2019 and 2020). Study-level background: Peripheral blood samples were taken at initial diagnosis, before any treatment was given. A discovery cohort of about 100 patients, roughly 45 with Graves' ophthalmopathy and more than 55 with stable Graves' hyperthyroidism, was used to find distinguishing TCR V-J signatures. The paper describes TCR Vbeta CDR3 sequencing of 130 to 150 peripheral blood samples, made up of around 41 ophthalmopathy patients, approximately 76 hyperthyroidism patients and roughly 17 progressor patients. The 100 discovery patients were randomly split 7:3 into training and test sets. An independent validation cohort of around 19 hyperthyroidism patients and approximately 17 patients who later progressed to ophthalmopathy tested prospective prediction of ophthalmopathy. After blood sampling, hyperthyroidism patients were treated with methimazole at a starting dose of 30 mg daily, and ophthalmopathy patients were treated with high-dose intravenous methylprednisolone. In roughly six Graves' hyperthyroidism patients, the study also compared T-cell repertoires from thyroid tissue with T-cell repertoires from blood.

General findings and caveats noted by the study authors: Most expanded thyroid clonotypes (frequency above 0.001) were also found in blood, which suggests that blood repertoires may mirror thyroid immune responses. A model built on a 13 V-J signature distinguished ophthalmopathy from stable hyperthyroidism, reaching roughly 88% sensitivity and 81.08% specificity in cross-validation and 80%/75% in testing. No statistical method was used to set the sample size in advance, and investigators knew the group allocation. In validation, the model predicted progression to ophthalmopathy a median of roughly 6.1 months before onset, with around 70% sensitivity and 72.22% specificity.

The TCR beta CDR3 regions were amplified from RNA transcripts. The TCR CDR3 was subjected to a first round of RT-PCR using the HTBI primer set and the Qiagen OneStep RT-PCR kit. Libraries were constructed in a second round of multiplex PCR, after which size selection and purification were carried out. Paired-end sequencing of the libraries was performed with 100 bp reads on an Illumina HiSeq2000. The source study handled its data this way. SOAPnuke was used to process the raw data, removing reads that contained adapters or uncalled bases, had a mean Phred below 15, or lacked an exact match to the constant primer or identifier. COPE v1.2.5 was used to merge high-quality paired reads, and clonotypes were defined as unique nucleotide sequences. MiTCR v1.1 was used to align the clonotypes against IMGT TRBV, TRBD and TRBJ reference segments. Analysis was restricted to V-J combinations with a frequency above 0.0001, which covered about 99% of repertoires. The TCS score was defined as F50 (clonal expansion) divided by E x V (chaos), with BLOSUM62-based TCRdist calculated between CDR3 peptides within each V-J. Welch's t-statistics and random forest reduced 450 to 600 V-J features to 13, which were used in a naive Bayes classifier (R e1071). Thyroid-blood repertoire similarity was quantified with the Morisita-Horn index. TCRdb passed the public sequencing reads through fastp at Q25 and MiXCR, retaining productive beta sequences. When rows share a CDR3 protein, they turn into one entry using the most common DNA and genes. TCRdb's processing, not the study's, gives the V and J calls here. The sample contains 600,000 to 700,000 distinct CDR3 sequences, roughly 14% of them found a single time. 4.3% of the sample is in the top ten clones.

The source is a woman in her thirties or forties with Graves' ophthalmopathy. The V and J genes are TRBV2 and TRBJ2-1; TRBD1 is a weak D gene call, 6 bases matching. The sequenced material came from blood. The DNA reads TGTGCCAGCGGTCATCCGGGACAAAGCTCCTACAATGAGCAGTTCTTC. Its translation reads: CASGHPGQSSYNEQFF.